This passage covers 28 T cell receptor beta chains from one sample sequenced in a study of T cell changes during pregnancy in multiple sclerosis. Libraries were prepared by immunoSEQ multiplex PCR; TCRdb keeps only in-frame clonotypes and omits some of them. The table includes roughly 58,000 clones, over 85% detected once. The source was CD8+ T cells from peripheral blood mononuclear cells, collected before pregnancy. The receptors here all came from a female donor with multiple sclerosis, enrolled in a pregnancy study.

This chain uses TRBV5-5 with TRBJ2-7; unclear D gene. Germline V gene sequence: CDR1 SGHKS, CDR2 YYEKEE (reference sequence). The CDR3 length is 15 residues. V lost 0 bases and J lost 1, with 11 bases in between. The CDR3 sequence is CASSLVVTPSYEQYF. In DNA form, the CDR3 reads TGTGCCAGCAGCTTGGTGGTGACACCGTCCTACGAGCAGTACTTC.

The chain combines TRBV5-5 with TRBJ1-6; D unresolved. The CDR3 contains 13 residues. Trimming pared 4 bases from V and 13 bases from J, leaving 15 bases between. CDR1 is SGHKS and CDR2 is YYEKEE in the germline V gene (reference sequence). CDR3 protein: CASSLGIATPLHF. DNA of the CDR3: TGTGCCAGCAGCCTCGGTATCGCCACGCCCCTCCACTTT.

The chain joins TRBV12-5 to TRBJ1-2; 7 positions match TRBD1. The CDR3 covers 15 residues. Germline V CDR1 and CDR2: LGHNT, FRNRAP. Trimming cost V 4 bases and J 5 bases; bases outside gene matches: 10. CDR3 bases: TGTGCTAGTGGTTCGGGGACAGAGACATTTTATGGCTACACCTTC. It specifies CASGSGTETFYGYTF.

V gene TRBV21-1 combines with J gene TRBJ1-2; the table calls TRBD1, which could not be checked here. TRBV21-1 is termed a pseudogene. The CDR3 consists of 15 residues. CDR3 residues: CASSKGEQGLYGYTF. CDR3 in DNA: TGTGCCAGCAGCAAAGGAGAACAGGGCCTCTATGGCTACACCTTC.

The rearrangement uses TRBV6-6 and TRBJ1-2; weak D call: TRBD1 (6 bases). There are 16 residues in the CDR3. V dropped 11 bases and J dropped 6 bases, with 28 bases sitting between them. From germline, CDR1 is MNHNY and CDR2 SVGAGI (reference sequence). The CDR3 DNA is TGTGCCGCGAGGGAACGGACAGCCCTCCCACTAGATGGCTACACCTTC. Its translation: CAARERTALPLDGYTF.

The chain combines TRBV29-1 with TRBJ2-2, with a tentative D call TRBD2 (7 bases). The ends were cut back, 2 bases at V and 6 bases at J, with 16 bases in the middle. Germline CDR1 SQVTM, CDR2 ANQGSEA. This CDR3 spans 15 amino acids. For the CDR3, the DNA is TGCAGCGTTGAAAGGGCGGGGGCGCGGGCCGGGGAGCTGTTTTTT. This codes for CSVERAGARAGELFF.

The chain carries TRBV20-1 and TRBJ2-1; D is possibly TRBD1 (6 bases). CDR3 length equals 11 residues. The V gene lost 6 bases and the J gene lost 13 bases, with 16 bases spanning the gap. CDR1 is DFQATT, CDR2 SNEGSKA, per germline (reference sequence). CDR3 bases: TGCAGTGCCCTACCCGGGACACCCCAGTTCTTC. Translation gives CSALPGTPQFF.

V gene TRBV6-4 combines with J gene TRBJ1-1; D is ambiguous. CDR1 and CDR2 (germline): MRHNA, SNTAGT. The V end lost 4 bases, the J end lost 5 bases, and 14 bases lay between the germline ends. The CDR3 consists of 14 residues. This CDR3 is CASSGAGRGTEAFF. The CDR3 coding sequence is TGTGCCAGCAGTGGAGCGGGCCGAGGGACTGAAGCTTTCTTT.

The rearrangement joins TRBV6-5 to TRBJ2-1; D is ambiguous. The germline gives CDR1 MNHEY, CDR2 SVGAGI. V was pared by 4 bases and J by 3 bases, with 13 bases between. The CDR3 runs to 15 residues. As DNA, the CDR3 is TGTGCCAGCAGTTCCCCGGCAGGTAGCTACAATGAGCAGTTCTTC. Its translation: CASSSPAGSYNEQFF.

Worth noting for this clone: Other DNA sequences in this sample translate to the same CDR3. The gene calls are TRBV4-1 and TRBJ1-5; 11 bases agree with TRBD1. Germline-derived CDR1 and CDR2 are MGHRA and YSYEKL. There are 14 residues in the CDR3. V was pared by 4 bases and J by 7 bases, with 3 bases of the junction left unmatched. The DNA of the CDR3 is TGCGCCAGCAGCCCGGGACAGGGGGACCAGCCCCAGCATTTT. Translated, it gives CASSPGQGDQPQHF.

The V call is TRBV19, the J call TRBJ2-7; the match to TRBD1 covers 12 bases. J lost 1 base, V lost 9 bases, and 4 bases had no gene match. This CDR3 region has 14 residues. Germline V gives CDR1 LNHDA, CDR2 SQIVND (reference sequence). The CDR3 coding sequence is TGTGCCAGCCAGGGACAGGGGGCTTCCTACGAGCAGTACTTC. Residues: CASQGQGASYEQYF.

This sequence joins TRBV29-1 and TRBJ1-2; 9 bases map to TRBD1. V lost 7 bases, J lost 8 bases, and 8 bases stayed unmatched. The CDR3 covers 12 residues. The germline V gene has CDR1 SQVTM and CDR2 ANQGSEA. CDR3 loop: CSAPGQGGGYTF. CDR3 bases: TGCAGCGCCCCGGGACAGGGTGGGGGCTACACCTTC.

At least ten counts were recorded for this clone. The gene calls are TRBV12-5 and TRBJ1-1; D ambiguous. The CDR3 extends over 13 amino acids. V lost 3 bases, J lost 1 base, and 6 bases lay in between. Per the germline V gene, CDR1 is LGHNT and CDR2 is FRNRAP. The CDR3 sequence: CASGLEANTEAFF. CDR3 coding DNA: TGTGCTAGTGGTTTAGAAGCGAACACTGAAGCTTTCTTT.

The chain joins TRBV29-1 to TRBJ2-7; 7 positions match TRBD1. Trimming cost V 6 bases and J 5 bases; bases outside gene matches: 16. The germline CDR1 and CDR2 sequences are SQVTM and ANQGSEA. This CDR3 is built from 15 residues. CDR3 in amino acids: CSVRGPLTGIDEQYF. For the CDR3, the DNA is TGCAGCGTCCGTGGCCCCCTGACAGGGATCGACGAGCAGTACTTC.

This chain joins TRBV19 and TRBJ1-1; no clear D. CDR1 and CDR2 (germline): LNHDA, SQIVND (reference sequence). The CDR3 sequence is 13 residues long. The ends were cut back, 7 bases at V and 0 bases at J, with 9 bases in the middle. Here the CDR3 DNA reads TGTGCCAGTAAGAAAAGCATGAACACTGAAGCTTTCTTT. This translates into CASKKSMNTEAFF.

The chain couples TRBV19 to TRBJ1-5; D ambiguous. Germline V lookup: CDR1 LNHDA, CDR2 SQIVND (reference sequence). Trimming pared 0 bases from V and 0 bases from J, leaving 6 bases between. CDR3 length equals 15 residues. CDR3 DNA sequence: TGTGCCAGTAGTATAGAGGCCAGTAGCAATCAGCCCCAGCATTTT. It is translated as CASSIEASSNQPQHF.

This chain joins TRBV27 and TRBJ1-1; no reliable D call. Germline V gene sequence: CDR1 MNHEY, CDR2 SMNVEV (reference sequence). Deletions cut 6 bases from V and 1 base from J, with 21 bases between. The CDR3 runs 17 residues. The CDR3 sequence: CASSPRKVVGENTEAFF. CDR3 bases: TGTGCCAGCAGCCCTCGCAAGGTCGTGGGAGAGAACACTGAAGCTTTCTTT.

The V gene is TRBV4-1, the J gene TRBJ2-7, with 7 nucleotides matching TRBD1. Looked up from germline, CDR1 is MGHRA and CDR2 is YSYEKL. The CDR3 is 17 residues long. Trimming took 4 bases from V and 4 from J; bases not matched to a gene: 16. The CDR3 reads CASSPLRGQDPTYEQYF. The CDR3 region has the DNA TGCGCCAGCAGCCCCCTCCGAGGACAGGACCCCACTTACGAGCAGTACTTC.

V usage is TRBV4-3 and J usage is TRBJ1-6, with D uncertain. Germline lookup yields CDR1 LGHNA and CDR2 YSLEER. Trimming cost V 0 bases and J 7 bases, with 10 bases left between them. The CDR3 runs to 15 residues. The CDR3: CASSQEATGNSPLHF. The DNA for the CDR3 is TGCGCCAGCAGCCAAGAAGCGACCGGCAATTCACCCCTCCACTTT.

J is TRBJ2-7 and V is TRBV4-1, with D unresolved. CDR3 length: 14 amino acids. V was clipped by 1 base and J by 2 bases, with 9 bases between them. The germline V gene has CDR1 MGHRA and CDR2 YSYEKL. CDR3 loop: CASSQAPGPYEQYF. CDR3 nucleotide sequence: TGCGCCAGCAGCCAAGCCCCAGGCCCCTACGAGCAGTACTTC.

CDR3 loop: CASSRIVHGLSEDQPQHF. DNA of the CDR3: TGTGCCAGCAGCCGGATCGTTCATGGTTTAAGTGAGGATCAGCCCCAGCATTTT. The rearrangement links TRBV7-8 to TRBJ1-5; the D is unclear. Germline values: CDR1 SGHVS, CDR2 FQNEAQ. The CDR3 contains 18 residues. V was trimmed by 5 bases and J by 5 bases, leaving 25 bases between them. Drawing the rest from reference TRBV7-8 and TRBJ1-5, the complete variable domain is GAGVSQSPRYKVAKRGQDVALRCDPISGHVSLFWYQQALGQGPEFLTYFQNEAQLDKSGLPSDRFFAERPEGSVSTLKIQRTQQEDSAVYLCASSRIVHGLSEDQPQHFGDGTRLSIL.

The rearrangement uses TRBV14 and TRBJ1-2, with 10 nucleotides matching TRBD1. V was clipped by 1 base and J by 8 bases; unmatched bases: 4. Germline V CDR1 and CDR2: SGHDN, FVKESK. The CDR3 is 14 residues long. CDR3 nucleotide sequence: TGTGCCAGCAGCCAAGGACAGGGACAGGGGGGCTACACCTTC. Its protein product is CASSQGQGQGGYTF. The variable domain in full, completed from reference TRBV14 and TRBJ1-2, reads EAGVTQFPSHSVIEKGQTVTLRCDPISGHDNLYWYRRVMGKEIKFLLHFVKESKQDESGMPNNRFLAERTGGTYSTLKVQPAELEDSGVYFCASSQGQGQGGYTFGSGTRLTVV.

The rearrangement joins TRBV14 to TRBJ1-4; no reliable D call. CDR3 size: 14 residues. Germline values: CDR1 SGHDN, CDR2 FVKESK. V shed 6 bases and J shed 8 bases, with 16 bases lying between them. Here the CDR3 reads CASSLAGSGEKLFF. CDR3 DNA sequence: TGTGCCAGCAGTCTTGCGGGGAGCGGGGAAAAACTGTTTTTT.

The chain recombines TRBV6-6 with TRBJ2-1; no clear D. Germline CDR1 and CDR2: MNHNY and SVGAGI (reference sequence). The ends were cut back, 7 bases at V and 6 bases at J, with 10 bases in the middle. The CDR3 consists of 12 residues. CDR3 loop: CASTPRPNEQFF. The CDR3 nucleotides read TGTGCCAGCACGCCGAGGCCCAATGAGCAGTTCTTC.

This chain connects TRBV7-9 to TRBJ1-4; TRBD1 aligns across 7 bases. The CDR3 totals 14 residues. Looked up from germline, CDR1 is SEHNR and CDR2 is FQNEAQ (reference sequence). The V gene end was trimmed by 7 bases and the J gene end by 4 bases; junction bases not matched to a gene: 6. Here the CDR3 DNA reads TGTGCCAGCACCTCGACAGGGAGTAATGAAAAACTGTTTTTT. Translating it yields CASTSTGSNEKLFF. Supplemented by reference TRBV7-9 and TRBJ1-4, the full variable domain reads DTGVSQNPRHKITKRGQNVTFRCDPISEHNRLYWYRQTLGQGPEFLTYFQNEAQLEKSRLLSDRFSAERPKGSFSTLEIQRTEQGDSAMYLCASTSTGSNEKLFFGSGTQLSVL.

This chain links TRBV27 with TRBJ1-2; D remains ambiguous. The ends were cut back, 6 bases at V and 1 base at J, with 6 bases in the middle. The CDR3 runs 12 residues. Looked up from germline, CDR1 is MNHEY and CDR2 is SMNVEV (reference sequence). This CDR3 is CASRSYNYGYTF. Written as DNA, the CDR3 is TGTGCCAGCAGGTCCTATAACTATGGCTACACCTTC.

The chain couples TRBV9 to TRBJ2-7, with 7 bases fitting TRBD2. CDR3 length: 13 amino acids. Germline lookup yields CDR1 SGDLS and CDR2 YYNGEE. The V segment lost 0 bases and the J segment 6 bases; nucleotides outside the gene matches: 3. CDR3 sequence: CASSVGSGIEQYF. The DNA for the CDR3 is TGTGCCAGCAGCGTAGGGAGCGGGATCGAGCAGTACTTC.

This clone was counted a few times. The rearrangement links TRBV5-5 to TRBJ1-1; D is uncertain. This CDR3 has 14 residues. V lost 4 bases, J lost 8 bases, and 18 bases lay in between. CDR1 and CDR2 from the germline V gene are SGHKS and YYEKEE (reference sequence). The CDR3 region has the DNA TGTGCCAGCAGCCCAAGAGGAGGGTTGTTGGAAGCTTTCTTT. Encoded protein: CASSPRGGLLEAFF.